Shown below are 26 T cell receptor beta chains from a single sample sequenced in a study of shared clonotypes between healthy human individuals. TCRdb's table, derived via immunoSEQ multiplex PCR, lists solely in-frame clones and lacks some. This sample carries around 940,000 clones, around three quarters of them seen once, and the ten largest clones take around 1.5%. Sequences were obtained from memory CD4+ T cells sorted from blood. Subset: CD45RA-negative fraction. All receptors come from a man between 18 and 35 years old in good health.

The chain combines TRBV20-1 with TRBJ2-7; D remains unclear. Trimming pared 6 bases from V and 0 bases from J, leaving 6 bases between. In germline, CDR1 is DFQATT, CDR2 SNEGSKA (reference sequence). The CDR3 is 11 amino acids. CDR3 bases: TGCAGTGCCCTCCGCTCCTACGAGCAGTACTTC. It specifies CSALRSYEQYF.

The chain couples TRBV28 to TRBJ2-1; D gene unclear. The CDR3 spans 14 residues. V lost 6 bases and J lost 0, with 9 bases in between. The germline CDR1 and CDR2 sequences are MDHEN and SYDVKM. DNA of the CDR3: TGTGCCAGCAGGGCGGAAAGCTCCTACAATGAGCAGTTCTTC. This translates into CASRAESSYNEQFF.

This clone has a handful of counts. The same CDR3 is also encoded by other DNA sequences in this sample. The chain is built from TRBV4-1 and TRBJ1-4; 8 bases are shared with TRBD1. Germline V gives CDR1 MGHRA, CDR2 YSYEKL. The CDR3 extends over 15 amino acids. Trimming removed 1 base from V and 8 bases from J; junction bases left unmatched: 6. The CDR3 region is CASSQAGTGNEKLFF. CDR3 bases: TGCGCCAGCAGCCAAGCCGGGACAGGTAACGAAAAACTGTTTTTT.

The chain carries TRBV21-1 and TRBJ2-2. TRBV21-1 is noted as a pseudogene. The CDR3 totals 19 residues. The CDR3 region has the DNA TGTGCCAGCAGCCTACAGGAGGCTAGCTTTTACCCAGGATCCGGGGAGCTGTTTTTT. Encoded protein: CASSLQEASFYPGSGELFF.

In its sample, this clone was seen a few times. The gene calls are TRBV11-3 and TRBJ2-3; possibly TRBD2 for D (5 bases). The ends were cut back, 2 bases at V and 4 bases at J, with 7 bases in the middle. The CDR3 has 13 residues. From germline, CDR1 is SGHNT and CDR2 YENEEA. CDR3 residues: CASSLNGADTQYF. The CDR3 DNA sequence: TGTGCCAGCAGCTTAAACGGGGCAGATACGCAGTATTTT.

The V and J genes are TRBV5-4 and TRBJ2-7; 8 bases are shared with TRBD1. The CDR3 contains 14 residues. Trimming took 2 bases from V and 3 from J; bases not matched to a gene: 4. CDR1 and CDR2 from the germline V gene are SGHNT and YYREEE (reference sequence). The CDR3: CASSFETGVYEQYF. CDR3 DNA: TGTGCCAGCAGCTTTGAGACAGGGGTCTACGAGCAGTACTTC.

Written as DNA, the CDR3 is TGTGCCAGCAGCGGGGGACTAGCGGGAGCCTACGAGCAGTACTTC. This gives the protein CASSGGLAGAYEQYF. The chain has TRBV9 and TRBJ2-7; 14 bases map to TRBD2. The ends lost 3 bases at V and 2 bases at J; junction bases unmatched: 1. Per germline, CDR1 SGDLS and CDR2 YYNGEE. The CDR3 length is 15 residues.

The rearrangement uses TRBV7-8 and TRBJ1-1, with D uncertain. The CDR3 runs 15 residues. Germline loops: CDR1 SGHVS, CDR2 FQNEAQ. Trimming removed 5 bases at V and 0 bases at J, with 13 bases between. CDR3 protein: CASSQQSRVNTEAFF. In DNA form, the CDR3 reads TGTGCCAGCAGCCAACAGTCTCGAGTGAACACTGAAGCTTTCTTT.

This clone came up once. The chain carries TRBV29-1 and TRBJ2-3; 8 bases map to TRBD2. V shed 6 bases, J shed 7 bases, and the junction held 3 bases outside the gene matches. The CDR3 length is 11 residues. Germline CDR1 and CDR2: SQVTM and ANQGSEA. The CDR3 region has the DNA TGCAGCGTCGGGGGGGAAAATACGCAGTATTTT. Translated, it gives CSVGGENTQYF.

The rearrangement joins TRBV7-2 to TRBJ1-2, with D maybe TRBD1 (5 bases). The germline gives CDR1 SGHTA, CDR2 FQGNSA. V dropped 5 bases and J dropped 6 bases, with 16 bases sitting between them. CDR3 length: 14 amino acids. For the CDR3, the DNA is TGTGCCAGCAGCCGCGACAGTGCGCTGAATGGCTACACCTTC. Its translation: CASSRDSALNGYTF. The complete variable domain, with remaining parts taken from reference TRBV7-2 and TRBJ1-2, reads GAGVSQSPSNKVTEKGKDVELRCDPISGHTALYWYRQSLGQGLEFLIYFQGNSAPDKSGLPSDRFSAERTGGSVSTLTIQRTQQEDSAVYLCASSRDSALNGYTFGSGTRLTVV.

V and J are TRBV2 and TRBJ1-2; TRBD1 might be the D (6 bases). V was pared by 6 bases and J by 3 bases, with 14 bases between. The CDR3 is 14 residues long. In germline, CDR1 is SNHLY, CDR2 FYNNEI. The CDR3 sequence is CASRRRGEYYGYTF. The CDR3 DNA sequence: TGTGCCAGCAGACGAAGGGGGGAATACTATGGCTACACCTTC.

The rearrangement uses TRBV7-9 and TRBJ2-3; 8 bases are shared with TRBD2. The CDR3 covers 14 residues. The trim removed 2 bases at V and 6 bases at J, leaving 4 bases unmatched. Germline CDR1 is SEHNR and CDR2 is FQNEAQ (reference sequence). This CDR3 reads CASSLSREGDTQYF. The CDR3 DNA is TGTGCCAGCAGCTTATCACGGGAGGGGGATACGCAGTATTTT.

V and J are TRBV7-2 and TRBJ2-5; TRBD2 is a possible D gene (6 bases). Deletions cut 4 bases from V and 4 bases from J, with 16 bases between. Germline V lookup: CDR1 SGHTA, CDR2 FQGNSA. There are 15 residues in the CDR3. The CDR3 region has the DNA TGTGCCAGCAGCTCGGGACTTCCGGGAGCAGAGACCCAGTACTTC. Translated: CASSSGLPGAETQYF.

Note on this clone: One base away lies a much larger clone, so this may be a sequencing read error. The sample holds other DNA sequences that translate to the same CDR3. The rearrangement joins TRBV30 to TRBJ2-2; D is possibly TRBD1 (6 bases). Trimming took off 3 bases at V and 5 bases at J, with 10 bases between the two ends. The CDR3 has 13 amino acids. Germline V lookup: CDR1 GTSNPN, CDR2 SVGIG (reference sequence). The CDR3 spells CAWSRGGTGELFF. The CDR3 DNA reads as TGTGCCTGGAGCAGGGGTGGAACCGGGGAGCTGTTTTTT.

The chain couples TRBV6-1 to TRBJ1-1; 7 nucleotides align to TRBD1. CDR1 is MNHNS, CDR2 SASEGT, per germline. The CDR3 covers 16 residues. Unmatched junction bases numbered 6, after V lost 1 base and J lost 1 base. This chain's CDR3 is CASSEGLWTGNTEAFF. The CDR3 DNA reads as TGTGCCAGCAGTGAAGGGCTCTGGACAGGGAACACTGAAGCTTTCTTT.

This chain connects TRBV30 to TRBJ1-5, with D possibly TRBD1 on 6 matching bases. The CDR3 spans 14 residues. CDR1 and CDR2 from the germline V gene are GTSNPN and SVGIG (reference sequence). V lost 0 bases to trimming and J lost 5 bases, with 11 bases between them. In nucleotides, the CDR3 is TGTGCCTGGAGTGTACAGTCAGGGGATCAGCCCCAGCATTTT. Translating it yields CAWSVQSGDQPQHF.

The rearrangement links TRBV5-1 to TRBJ1-1; 9 bases match TRBD1. CDR3 length: 15 amino acids. CDR1 is SGHRS and CDR2 is YFSETQ in the germline V gene. V gave up 4 bases and J gave up 6 bases; unmatched junction bases: 10. CDR3 residues: CASSEDRGSDPEAFF. CDR3 in DNA: TGCGCCAGCAGCGAGGACAGGGGCTCTGATCCTGAAGCTTTCTTT.

This clone has just a few counts. The V call is TRBV5-1, the J call TRBJ1-6; no firm D call. Between the trimmed V and J ends, which lost 4 bases and 7 bases, there was a span of 15 bases. Germline V gives CDR1 SGHRS, CDR2 YFSETQ. The CDR3 loop spans 15 amino acids. The CDR3 bases are TGCGCCAGCAGCACCGGACCGGGTTACAATTCACCCCTCCACTTT. Its translation: CASSTGPGYNSPLHF.

This clone was picked up one time. V and J are TRBV30 and TRBJ1-6; possible D gene TRBD1, 5 bases. V shed 0 bases and J shed 15 bases, with 21 bases lying between them. The germline V gene encodes CDR1 GTSNPN and CDR2 SVGIG (reference sequence). The CDR3 is 15 amino acids. The CDR3 region is CAWSVRSPAGTFLHF. The CDR3 DNA is TGTGCCTGGAGTGTACGTAGTCCGGCCGGGACCTTCCTCCACTTT.

This clone was picked up one time. The rearrangement joins TRBV13 to TRBJ1-5; 9 bases agree with TRBD1. CDR3 length: 16 residues. With V trimmed by 0 bases and J by 3 bases, 3 bases remained unmatched. The V gene's germline CDR1 is PRHDT and CDR2 FYEKMQ (reference sequence). The CDR3 spells CASSLGGQGNNQPQHF. CDR3 nucleotides: TGTGCCAGCAGCTTAGGAGGACAGGGGAACAATCAGCCCCAGCATTTT.

The chain recombines TRBV7-9 with TRBJ1-3; no reliable D call. In germline, CDR1 is SEHNR, CDR2 FQNEAQ (reference sequence). Between the trimmed V and J ends, which lost 5 bases and 0 bases, there was a span of 8 bases. The CDR3 is 14 residues long. CDR3 region: CASSPINSGNTIYF. CDR3 in DNA: TGTGCCAGCAGCCCCATAAACTCTGGAAACACCATATATTTT.

This clone was seen ten or more times. The J gene is TRBJ1-4, the V gene TRBV6-1; D call uncertain. There are 15 residues in the CDR3. Deletions cut 0 bases from V and 7 bases from J, with 12 bases between. Looked up from germline, CDR1 is MNHNS and CDR2 is SASEGT. CDR3 nucleotides: TGTGCCAGCAGTGAAGCAAAGGTTTTGAGTGAAAAACTGTTTTTT. Translated: CASSEAKVLSEKLFF.

The J gene is TRBJ2-3, the V gene TRBV12-5; 12 positions agree with TRBD2. Germline CDR1 is LGHNT and CDR2 is FRNRAP. Unmatched junction bases numbered 2, after V lost 6 bases and J lost 4 bases. The CDR3 length is 14 residues. CDR3 sequence: CASGPSGGADTQYF. The CDR3 DNA sequence: TGTGCTAGTGGCCCTAGCGGGGGGGCAGATACGCAGTATTTT.

The V gene is TRBV6-1, the J gene TRBJ2-3, with 10 bases that match TRBD2. V lost 6 bases to trimming and J lost 1 base; unmatched junction nucleotides: 4. Germline CDR1 and CDR2: MNHNS and SASEGT. The CDR3 is 15 amino acids. The CDR3 sequence: CASRIAGGGTDTQYF. For the CDR3, the DNA is TGTGCCAGCAGAATAGCGGGAGGTGGCACAGATACGCAGTATTTT.

This clone was detected once. The CDR3 nucleotides read TGTGCCAGCAGCTTACTGCGGACAGACACAGATACGCAGTATTTT. Residues: CASSLLRTDTDTQYF. V gene TRBV11-2 combines with J gene TRBJ2-3; D is perhaps TRBD1 (6 bases). The CDR3 length is 15 residues. The germline V and J ends were trimmed by 2 bases and 2 bases, with 11 bases remaining between them. Germline CDR1 SGHAT, CDR2 FQNNGV.

The chain joins TRBV13 to TRBJ2-4; no reliable D call. CDR1 is PRHDT and CDR2 is FYEKMQ in the germline V gene (reference sequence). Between the trimmed V and J ends, which lost 2 bases and 0 bases, there was a span of 11 bases. The CDR3 length is 16 residues. In DNA, the CDR3 is TGTGCCAGCAGCTTAACAGCTGTTCTAGCCAAAAACATTCAGTACTTC. Protein: CASSLTAVLAKNIQYF.